The clone carrying this TCR beta chain was observed many times. As yet, its antigen is unknown. This sequence may be a read error, since a much larger clone differs from it by one base. The data belong to a study of Graves' ophthalmopathy and Graves' hyperthyroidism. Transcripts of RNA were the source for amplifying TCR beta CDR3 regions. The library came from an HTBI-primed first-round RT-PCR and a second-round multiplex PCR. One entry per CDR3 protein, called by TCRdb with MiXCR from the multiplex PCR reads. This table has almost 400,000 distinct CDR3 sequences, about 18% appearing once. Study results and limitations: The majority of expanded thyroid clonotypes above 0.001 frequency also occurred in blood. Ophthalmopathy progression predictions by the model showed nearly 75% specificity and approximately 71% sensitivity.

The sequenced sample was peripheral blood. The TCR was taken from a young woman with Graves' ophthalmopathy.

The CDR3 sequence is CAWTFGRQEAQYF. The CDR3 coding sequence is TGTGCCTGGACATTTGGGCGTCAAGAGGCCCAGTACTTC. The V call is TRBV30, the J call TRBJ2-5, with D unclear. CDR1 and CDR2 from the germline V gene are GTSNPN and SVGIG (reference sequence). There are 13 residues in the CDR3.